The TCR beta chain under discussion was sequenced for a study of T cell responses to AZD1222 COVID-19 vaccine. As for the study in general: Second-dose intervals near 4 or 12 weeks were combined. Study-wide points: Baseline serology detected seropositivity in only six AZD1222 recipients. A reported finding is that nearly half of spike-specific TCRs target unmutated variant regions. Receipt of two AZD1222 doses was followed by a rise in Spike-specific TCR breadth and depth.

Points on this clone: Its antigen is not identified.

Measured with immunoSEQ multiplex PCR; TCRdb has only the in-frame clones, and not every one. This sample has 130,000 or so clones, with around 83% found just once. This clonotype originated in an adult in good health. Sequenced here: peripheral blood, sampled on day 0 of AZD1222 vaccination.

The CDR3 region has the DNA TGCGCCAGCAGCCCGGACCTTATATACTCTGGAAACACCATATATTTT. Encoded protein: CASSPDLIYSGNTIYF. The V call is TRBV5-1, the J call TRBJ1-3, with D uncertain. Trimming cost V 4 bases and J 0 bases, with 14 bases left between them. CDR3 length equals 16 residues. Germline V lookup: CDR1 SGHRS, CDR2 YFSETQ.